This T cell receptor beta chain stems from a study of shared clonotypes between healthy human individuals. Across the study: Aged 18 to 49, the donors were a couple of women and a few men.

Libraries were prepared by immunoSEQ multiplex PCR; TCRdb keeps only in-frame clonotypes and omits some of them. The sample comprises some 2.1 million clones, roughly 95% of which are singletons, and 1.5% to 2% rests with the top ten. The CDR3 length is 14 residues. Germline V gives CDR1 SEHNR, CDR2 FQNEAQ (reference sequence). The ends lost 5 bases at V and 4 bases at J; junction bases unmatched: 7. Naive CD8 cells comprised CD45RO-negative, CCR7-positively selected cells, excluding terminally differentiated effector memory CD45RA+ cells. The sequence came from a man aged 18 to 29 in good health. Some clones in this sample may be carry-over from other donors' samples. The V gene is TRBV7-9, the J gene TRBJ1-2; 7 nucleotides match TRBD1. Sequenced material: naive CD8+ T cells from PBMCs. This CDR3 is CASSRSDRIYGYTF. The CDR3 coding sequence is TGTGCCAGCAGCCGCTCGGACAGGATCTATGGCTACACCTTC.